This is a list of T cell receptor beta chains from one sample in a study of T-cell reconstitution after alpha-beta-depleted transplantation in children. Using its own MiXCR run on the PCR reads, TCRdb lists one record per CDR3 protein. The table records 25,000 to 35,000 distinct CDR3 sequences, more than 6% of them present only once. The source material was peripheral blood, sampled 60 days after TCRalphabeta/CD19-depleted stem cell transplant. These receptors all come from a child younger than two who had a stem cell transplant for acute myeloid leukemia, so the T cells may come from the graft donor. Each CDR3 is given with its conserved first and last residue. A D gene is named only where the DNA matches it firmly. Some rows mark clone size as missing; the rest say once, few, many or name a class of expanded clone.

D gene: .
clone size: many
V gene: TRBV20-1
J gene: TRBJ1-3
CDR3 DNA: TGCAGTGCTGTGGTCTCTGGAAACACCATATATTTT
CDR3 protein: CSAVVSGNTIYF

D gene: .
clone size: many
V gene: TRBV4-2
J gene: TRBJ2-1
CDR3 DNA: TGTGCCAGCAGCCAAGGGTTTTCCCCCTACAATGAGCAGTTCTTC
CDR3 protein: CASSQGFSPYNEQFF

D gene: .
clone size: many
V gene: TRBV21-1
J gene: TRBJ2-7
CDR3 DNA: TGTGCCAGCACCTTACTAGTAGACTACGAGCAGTACTTC
CDR3 protein: CASTLLVDYEQYF

D gene: TRBD1
clone size: many
V gene: TRBV10-3
J gene: TRBJ2-7
CDR3 DNA: TGTGCCATCAGTGTCCGGGACAGGGGGCTCGAGCAGTACTTC
CDR3 protein: CAISVRDRGLEQYF

D gene: .
clone size: many
V gene: TRBV28
J gene: TRBJ2-3
CDR3 DNA: TGTGCCAGCACCGCGGCCGGCCGGGGGGATACGCAGTATTTT
CDR3 protein: CASTAAGRGDTQYF

D gene: .
clone size: many
V gene: TRBV11-2
J gene: TRBJ1-4
CDR3 DNA: TGTGCCAGCAGCTTAGAGGGGGTTTACGAAAAACTGTTTTTT
CDR3 protein: CASSLEGVYEKLFF

D gene: TRBD1
clone size: many
V gene: TRBV6-2/TRBV6-3
J gene: TRBJ2-7
CDR3 DNA: TGTGCCAGCAGTTACTCGGACAGGGGGAACGAGCAGTACTTC
CDR3 protein: CASSYSDRGNEQYF

D gene: TRBD1
clone size: many
V gene: TRBV6-4
J gene: TRBJ2-5
CDR3 DNA: TGTGCCAGCAGTGACACGCAGGACAGGGTAGAGACCCAGTACTTC
CDR3 protein: CASSDTQDRVETQYF

D gene: .
clone size: .
V gene: TRBV24-1
J gene: TRBJ2-5
CDR3 DNA: TGTGGCGCCAGTGATTCCATCGGGGGTTGGATTAGCCGATCCCGAGAGACCCAGTACTTC
CDR3 protein: CGASDSIGGWISRSRETQYF

D gene: .
clone size: many
V gene: TRBV13
J gene: TRBJ1-1
CDR3 DNA: TGTGCCAGCAGCTTGGGTACGAATGCTGAAGCTTTCTTT
CDR3 protein: CASSLGTNAEAFF

D gene: TRBD1
clone size: .
V gene: TRBV27
J gene: TRBJ2-1
CDR3 DNA: TGTGCCAGCAGTTACAGGGGGCGGATTTTGTATGAGCAGTTCTTC
CDR3 protein: CASSYRGRILYEQFF

D gene: .
clone size: many
V gene: TRBV5-1
J gene: TRBJ2-1
CDR3 DNA: TGCGCCAGCAGCCCCGAGGGTCAGACCTACAATGAGCAGTTCTTC
CDR3 protein: CASSPEGQTYNEQFF

D gene: TRBD2
clone size: .
V gene: TRBV7-8
J gene: TRBJ2-7
CDR3 DNA: TGTGCCAGCAGCGCCCGTAGCGGGGGGGCCAGCTCCTACGAGCAGTACTTC
CDR3 protein: CASSARSGGASSYEQYF

D gene: .
clone size: .
V gene: TRBV7-2
J gene: TRBJ2-3
CDR3 DNA: TGTGCCAGCAGCTTAGAAGGCGGGGGCTCCACAGATACGCAGTATTTT
CDR3 protein: CASSLEGGGSTDTQYF

D gene: .
clone size: many
V gene: TRBV23-1
J gene: TRBJ2-2
CDR3 DNA: TGCGCCAGCAGTCCAGCTTCACCTTACACCGGGGAGCTGTTTTTT
CDR3 protein: CASSPASPYTGELFF

D gene: .
clone size: many
V gene: TRBV2
J gene: TRBJ2-3
CDR3 DNA: TGTGCCAGCAGTGAAGGGGAAGGCACAGATACGCAGTATTTT
CDR3 protein: CASSEGEGTDTQYF

D gene: TRBD2
clone size: many
V gene: TRBV24-1
J gene: TRBJ2-1
CDR3 DNA: TGTGCCACCAGTGATTCCCTAGCGGGAGTCAACAATGAGCAGTTCTTC
CDR3 protein: CATSDSLAGVNNEQFF

D gene: TRBD2
clone size: many
V gene: TRBV4-3
J gene: TRBJ2-7
CDR3 DNA: TGCGCCAGCAGCCAAGGGACTAGTCCCGGCGACGAGCAGTACTTC
CDR3 protein: CASSQGTSPGDEQYF

D gene: TRBD1
clone size: many
V gene: TRBV3-1
J gene: TRBJ1-1
CDR3 DNA: TGTGCCAGCAGCCAAGATGGGACAGGGTTCACTGAAGCTTTCTTT
CDR3 protein: CASSQDGTGFTEAFF

D gene: TRBD1
clone size: many
V gene: TRBV10-3
J gene: TRBJ2-3
CDR3 DNA: TGTGCCATCACCCCTACCGGGACAGGGACAGATACGCAGTATTTT
CDR3 protein: CAITPTGTGTDTQYF

D gene: TRBD2
clone size: many
V gene: TRBV12-3/TRBV12-4
J gene: TRBJ2-2
CDR3 DNA: TGTGCCAGCAGTTTAGAACTAGCGGGAGGGTACACCGGGGAGCTGTTTTTT
CDR3 protein: CASSLELAGGYTGELFF

D gene: TRBD2
clone size: medium-sized
V gene: TRBV29-1
J gene: TRBJ2-7
CDR3 DNA: TGCAGCGTTACGGGACTAGACAGCTCCTACGAGCAGTACTTC
CDR3 protein: CSVTGLDSSYEQYF

D gene: .
clone size: many
V gene: TRBV7-9
J gene: TRBJ2-5
CDR3 DNA: TGTGCCAGCAGCTTCGGGGTTCCCCCAGAGACCCAGTACTTC
CDR3 protein: CASSFGVPPETQYF

D gene: .
clone size: many
V gene: TRBV20-1
J gene: TRBJ2-7
CDR3 DNA: TGCAGTGCTAGAGATTGGTCGGTCTACGAGCAGTACTTC
CDR3 protein: CSARDWSVYEQYF

D gene: .
clone size: many
V gene: TRBV6-2/TRBV6-3
J gene: TRBJ2-5
CDR3 DNA: TGTGCCAGCACCTACGGAGCAGCCCGCTATTCCAGGGAGACCCAGTACTTC
CDR3 protein: CASTYGAARYSRETQYF

D gene: .
clone size: few
V gene: TRBV12-3/TRBV12-4
J gene: TRBJ2-7
CDR3 DNA: TGTGCCAGCAGTTTAGACTTAGGGATCCACGAGCAGTACTTC
CDR3 protein: CASSLDLGIHEQYF

D gene: .
clone size: many
V gene: TRBV4-2
J gene: TRBJ2-5
CDR3 DNA: TGTGCCAGCAGCCAAGAAGCGGCGGAGGAGACCCAGTACTTC
CDR3 protein: CASSQEAAEETQYF

D gene: .
clone size: many
V gene: TRBV20-1
J gene: TRBJ2-4
CDR3 DNA: TGCAGTGCTAGAGAAGTCAGGGGCCAGGGCAAAAACATTCAGTACTTC
CDR3 protein: CSAREVRGQGKNIQYF

D gene: TRBD1
clone size: many
V gene: TRBV20-1
J gene: TRBJ1-6
CDR3 DNA: TGCAGTGCTAGAGAGGGGACAGCAAATTCACCCCTCCACTTT
CDR3 protein: CSAREGTANSPLHF

D gene: TRBD2
clone size: many
V gene: TRBV7-2
J gene: TRBJ2-5
CDR3 DNA: TGTGCCAGCAGCTTAGACGGGTTAGCGGGGTCCACGACCCAGTACTTC
CDR3 protein: CASSLDGLAGSTTQYF

D gene: .
clone size: many
V gene: TRBV6-5
J gene: TRBJ2-2
CDR3 DNA: TGTGCCAGCAGTTACTCAGCACAGGGGAACACCGGGGAGCTGTTTTTT
CDR3 protein: CASSYSAQGNTGELFF

D gene: TRBD2
clone size: .
V gene: TRBV20-1
J gene: TRBJ2-5
CDR3 DNA: TGCAGTGCTTCACTAGCGGGGCAAGAGACCCAGTACTTC
CDR3 protein: CSASLAGQETQYF

D gene: .
clone size: many
V gene: TRBV28
J gene: TRBJ2-5
CDR3 DNA: TGTGCCAGCACCGTTTGGGGAGAGACCCAGTACTTC
CDR3 protein: CASTVWGETQYF

D gene: .
clone size: few
V gene: TRBV9
J gene: TRBJ2-3
CDR3 DNA: TGTGCCAGCAGTGGAGAGGGAAGCACAGATACGCAGTATTTT
CDR3 protein: CASSGEGSTDTQYF

D gene: .
clone size: many
V gene: TRBV12-3/TRBV12-4
J gene: TRBJ2-3
CDR3 DNA: TGTGCCAGCAGTTTAGCGGTCAAGGATACGCAGTATTTT
CDR3 protein: CASSLAVKDTQYF

D gene: TRBD1
clone size: many
V gene: TRBV15
J gene: TRBJ2-7
CDR3 DNA: TGTGCCACCAGCAGAGATCCCCACAGGGGGGCCTCCTACGAGCAGTACTTC
CDR3 protein: CATSRDPHRGASYEQYF

D gene: .
clone size: many
V gene: TRBV9
J gene: TRBJ1-1
CDR3 DNA: TGTGCCAGCAGCGTAGACCTATATGGGAACACTGAAGCTTTCTTT
CDR3 protein: CASSVDLYGNTEAFF

D gene: .
clone size: .
V gene: TRBV5-1
J gene: TRBJ1-2
CDR3 DNA: TGCGCCAGCAGCTATGGGGGGTTTGACAGGAGAAACTATGGCTACACCTTC
CDR3 protein: CASSYGGFDRRNYGYTF

D gene: TRBD2
clone size: many
V gene: TRBV5-1
J gene: TRBJ2-5
CDR3 DNA: TGCGCCAGCAGCTTGGCCGGCCTAGCGGCTTCGTACCAAGAGACCCAGTACTTC
CDR3 protein: CASSLAGLAASYQETQYF

D gene: .
clone size: many
V gene: TRBV9
J gene: TRBJ1-5
CDR3 DNA: TGTGCCAGCAGCGTATCCCACAATCAGCCCCAGCATTTT
CDR3 protein: CASSVSHNQPQHF

D gene: .
clone size: .
V gene: TRBV5-1
J gene: TRBJ2-7
CDR3 DNA: TGCGCCAGCAGCTCCCAGGGCAGGGGGGCCTACGAGCAGTACTTC
CDR3 protein: CASSSQGRGAYEQYF

D gene: .
clone size: many
V gene: TRBV28
J gene: TRBJ2-1
CDR3 DNA: TGTGCCAGCAGTTACGGTGGGAATGAGCAGTTCTTC
CDR3 protein: CASSYGGNEQFF

D gene: .
clone size: many
V gene: TRBV4-2
J gene: TRBJ2-7
CDR3 DNA: TGTGCCAGCAGCCAAGGGGGGGCCAGGTTCTCCTACGAGCAGTACTTC
CDR3 protein: CASSQGGARFSYEQYF

D gene: .
clone size: many
V gene: TRBV21-1
J gene: TRBJ2-1
CDR3 DNA: TGTGCCAGCAGCTTAGCGGGAGGGCGGGAGGATGAGCAGTTCTTC
CDR3 protein: CASSLAGGREDEQFF

D gene: TRBD2
clone size: many
V gene: TRBV5-5
J gene: TRBJ2-7
CDR3 DNA: TGTGCCAGCAGCTCCTCGGCAGGGAGGGCCACCTACGAGCAGTACTTC
CDR3 protein: CASSSSAGRATYEQYF

D gene: .
clone size: many
V gene: TRBV12-3/TRBV12-4
J gene: TRBJ2-7
CDR3 DNA: TGTGCCAGCAGCCGACAGGAGTTGTACGAGCAGTACTTC
CDR3 protein: CASSRQELYEQYF

D gene: .
clone size: many
V gene: TRBV29-1
J gene: TRBJ1-1
CDR3 DNA: TGCAGCGTTGCCCTAAACCTTGCGGGGAACACTGAAGCTTTCTTT
CDR3 protein: CSVALNLAGNTEAFF

D gene: .
clone size: many
V gene: TRBV7-2
J gene: TRBJ2-7
CDR3 DNA: TGTGCCAGCAGCTCGGCCGGGACCAACTCCTACGAGCAGTACTTC
CDR3 protein: CASSSAGTNSYEQYF

D gene: TRBD2
clone size: hyperexpanded
V gene: TRBV27
J gene: TRBJ2-4
CDR3 DNA: TGTGCCAGCAGTTTATCGTTTCTTGGACTAGATTTGGTAGGCAAAAACATTCAGTACTTC
CDR3 protein: CASSLSFLGLDLVGKNIQYF

D gene: .
clone size: many
V gene: TRBV15
J gene: TRBJ2-1
CDR3 DNA: TGTGCCACCAGCAGCCCCGGTGCAGAGTACAATGAGCAGTTCTTC
CDR3 protein: CATSSPGAEYNEQFF

D gene: TRBD1
clone size: many
V gene: TRBV28
J gene: TRBJ2-5
CDR3 DNA: TGTGCCAGCAGTTCGCCACAGGGGGCCGGGGAGACCCAGTACTTC
CDR3 protein: CASSSPQGAGETQYF

D gene: TRBD2
clone size: many
V gene: TRBV19
J gene: TRBJ2-1
CDR3 DNA: TGTGCCAGTAGTAAGTGGACTAGCGGGGTCAATGAGCAGTTCTTC
CDR3 protein: CASSKWTSGVNEQFF

D gene: .
clone size: many
V gene: TRBV7-2
J gene: TRBJ1-5
CDR3 DNA: TGTGCCAGCAGCCGTGGGGGGTATCAGCCCCAGCATTTT
CDR3 protein: CASSRGGYQPQHF

D gene: TRBD1
clone size: many
V gene: TRBV15
J gene: TRBJ1-5
CDR3 DNA: TGTGCCACCAGTCGCGACAGGGGGCGGAATCAGCCCCAGCATTTT
CDR3 protein: CATSRDRGRNQPQHF

D gene: .
clone size: many
V gene: TRBV20-1
J gene: TRBJ2-7
CDR3 DNA: TGCAGGACCCTAATCCTAGATAGGGAGGCAGACGAGCAGTACTTC
CDR3 protein: CRTLILDREADEQYF

D gene: .
clone size: many
V gene: TRBV4-3
J gene: TRBJ2-1
CDR3 DNA: TGCGCCAGCAGCCAGTGGGGGGTTTCCTACAATGAGCAGTTCTTC
CDR3 protein: CASSQWGVSYNEQFF

D gene: .
clone size: .
V gene: TRBV5-4
J gene: TRBJ2-7
CDR3 DNA: TGTGCCAGCAGCTTGGCACGGACAAGTTTCTACGAGCAGTACTTC
CDR3 protein: CASSLARTSFYEQYF

D gene: TRBD2
clone size: many
V gene: TRBV29-1
J gene: TRBJ2-4
CDR3 DNA: TGCAGCGTTTTCGGCAGGGGGGATAGCGGGAGGTCCCCTAAAAACATTCAGTACTTC
CDR3 protein: CSVFGRGDSGRSPKNIQYF